This record looks at one T cell receptor beta chain sequence and its context. Per the original methods: Nucleated cell counts were estimated from reference gene primer amplification. Produced via immunoSEQ multiplex PCR; TCRdb's table is partial and in-frame only. V and J calls and clone size are given by that table; D and trimming were obtained from the DNA. Of 350,000 to 450,000 clones listed, about 91% are singletons. These data come from a study of blood T cell repertoires in COVID-19. Study-wide context: Italy, Spain and the United States were the sources of the convalescent and acute COVID-19 samples. Sample material is recorded as cDNA or gDNA derived from T cells, B-cell-depleted T cells, or PBMCs.

The V segment lost 3 bases and the J segment 0 bases; nucleotides outside the gene matches: 7. The CDR3 runs 16 residues. CDR1 MNHEY and CDR2 SVGAGI come from the germline V gene. What was sequenced was peripheral blood. This chain uses TRBV6-5 with TRBJ1-2; 7 bases map to TRBD1. The receptor was derived from a woman aged 40-49 years with COVID-19, enrolled during active disease. DNA for the CDR3: TGTGCCAGCAGTTATGGGACAGTGGGAGCTAACTATGGCTACACCTTC. Translating gives CASSYGTVGANYGYTF.